The 2 T cell receptor beta chains below all came from one sample that was sequenced in a study of T cell repertoires in cytomegalovirus infection. TCRdb processed the reads anew with MiXCR; each CDR3 protein has one entry. The data contain some 400,000 distinct CDR3 sequences, approximately 31% of them singletons. Sequenced input: PBMCs. Source of these receptors: a human donor in good health (CMV status not recorded). Some clones in this sample may be carry-over from other donors' samples.

Worth noting for this clonotype: A read error may explain this, as a much larger clone is one base away. This chain links TRBV7-2 with TRBJ2-1; 7 nucleotides match TRBD2. The CDR3 is 16 residues long. CDR1 is SGHTA and CDR2 is FQGNSA in the germline V gene. In nucleotides, the CDR3 is TGTGCCAGCAGCTTAGCGGAGGGAGGGTGGTACAATGAGCATTTCTTC. Protein sequence: CASSLAEGGWYNEHFF.

The CDR3 DNA sequence: TGCGCCAGCAGCTTGGCGGCAGGGAAGGTGGATACGCAGTATTTT. Amino acids: CASSLAAGKVDTQYF. The rearrangement uses TRBV5-1 and TRBJ2-3, with D tentatively TRBD1 (5 bases). The germline V gene encodes CDR1 SGHRS and CDR2 YFSETQ. V lost 0 bases and J lost 6, with 14 bases in between. The CDR3 consists of 15 residues. Full variable domain (outside the CDR3, taken from reference TRBV5-1 and TRBJ2-3): KAGVTQTPRYLIKTRGQQVTLSCSPISGHRSVSWYQQTPGQGLQFLFEYFSETQRNKGNFPGRFSGRQFSNSRSEMNVSTLELGDSALYLCASSLAAGKVDTQYFGPGTRLTVL.